The TCR beta chain under discussion was sequenced for a study of shared clonotypes between healthy human individuals. Terminally differentiated effector memory CD45RA+ cells were left out of the naive CD8 fraction, which was CD45RO-negative and positively selected for CCR7. Donors included only healthy HIV-negative adults lacking recent acute infections or vaccinations. Assay execution proceeded at the deep level. Produced via immunoSEQ multiplex PCR; TCRdb's table is partial and in-frame only. The sample lists nearly 2 million clones, approximately 95% seen once, with roughly 1.2% in the top ten. The source is a man aged 18-30 years in good health. Sequences were obtained from naive CD8+ T cells sorted from blood.

CDR3 sequence: CAWSVVSINEQFF. CDR3 DNA sequence: TGTGCCTGGAGTGTAGTGTCAATCAATGAGCAGTTCTTC. The V and J genes are TRBV30 and TRBJ2-1; D call uncertain. V lost 0 bases, J lost 6 bases, and 9 bases lay in between. Germline CDR1 GTSNPN, CDR2 SVGIG (reference sequence). The CDR3 loop spans 13 amino acids. Full variable domain (missing parts from reference TRBV30 and TRBJ2-1): SQTIHQWPATLVQPVGSPLSLECTVEGTSNPNLYWYRQAAGRGLQLLFYSVGIGQISSEVPQNLSASRPQDRQFILSSKKLLLSDSGFYLCAWSVVSINEQFFGPGTRLTVL.